This entry lists 11 T cell receptor beta chains sequenced from one sample in a study of cytomegalovirus exposure and HLA in healthy donors. Amplification used 60 Vbeta primers and 13 Jbeta primers. Profiling relied on immunoSEQ multiplex PCR, and the TCRdb table lists in-frame clones only, not all of them. The sample holds about 140,000 clones. The material sequenced was PBMCs. The receptors originated from a woman aged 18-29 years in good health and CMV-seronegative.

V and J are TRBV19 and TRBJ2-7; tentative D call: TRBD2 (6 bases). Trimming cost V 6 bases and J 3 bases, with 9 bases left between them. This CDR3 comprises 12 residues. From germline, CDR1 is LNHDA and CDR2 SQIVND (reference sequence). In DNA form, the CDR3 reads TGTGCCAGTAGCGGGAGAAACTACGAGCAGTACTTC. Its translation: CASSGRNYEQYF.

Details on this clone: This specimen includes other DNA sequences encoding the same CDR3. J is TRBJ1-1 and V is TRBV11-2; no firm D call. The CDR3 consists of 11 residues. V was cut by 1 base and J by 6 bases, with 3 bases left in between. CDR1 SGHAT and CDR2 FQNNGV come from the germline V gene. CDR3 region: CASSLASEAFF. In nucleotides, the CDR3 is TGTGCCAGCAGCTTAGCGTCTGAAGCTTTCTTT.

The chain has TRBV7-2 and TRBJ1-4; D might be TRBD1 (6 bases). V lost 6 bases and J lost 0, with 11 bases in between. The CDR3 is made up of 15 amino acids. Germline loops: CDR1 SGHTA, CDR2 FQGNSA. The CDR3, as DNA: TGTGCCAGCAGTCTGGACAGAGCAACTAATGAAAAACTGTTTTTT. Amino acid sequence: CASSLDRATNEKLFF. The complete variable domain, with remaining parts taken from reference TRBV7-2 and TRBJ1-4, reads GAGVSQSPSNKVTEKGKDVELRCDPISGHTALYWYRQSLGQGLEFLIYFQGNSAPDKSGLPSDRFSAERTGGSVSTLTIQRTQQEDSAVYLCASSLDRATNEKLFFGSGTQLSVL.

The chain employs TRBV30 and TRBJ1-6; D is undetermined. The germline gives CDR1 GTSNPN, CDR2 SVGIG (reference sequence). Trimming left V 3 bases short and J 9 bases short, with 9 bases between. The CDR3 length is 12 residues. CDR3 bases: TGTGCCTGGAGGGATCAGGTTTCACCCCTCCACTTT. It specifies CAWRDQVSPLHF. The full variable domain, with the rest looked up from reference TRBV30 and TRBJ1-6, is SQTIHQWPATLVQPVGSPLSLECTVEGTSNPNLYWYRQAAGRGLQLLFYSVGIGQISSEVPQNLSASRPQDRQFILSSKKLLLSDSGFYLCAWRDQVSPLHFGNGTRLTVT.

This chain uses TRBV7-2 with TRBJ1-2; a weak D match, TRBD1 (5 bases). The germline V gene encodes CDR1 SGHTA and CDR2 FQGNSA. This CDR3 is 17 amino acids long. Trimming took off 1 base at V and 5 bases at J, with 20 bases between the two ends. The CDR3 DNA reads TGTGCCAGCAGCTTAGGTCTGGGGCAGCCCGTCACTTATGGCTACACCTTC. Encoded protein: CASSLGLGQPVTYGYTF.

J is TRBJ2-1 and V is TRBV4-3; TRBD2 matches at 8 bases. The V segment lost 0 bases and the J segment 9 bases; nucleotides outside the gene matches: 13. Germline V gene lookup returns CDR1 LGHNA and CDR2 YSLEER. This CDR3 has 17 residues. The DNA for the CDR3 is TGCGCCAGCAGCCAAGATAGAGCGGGAGATCATCGGGGTGAGCAGTTCTTC. It yields the protein CASSQDRAGDHRGEQFF.

This chain uses TRBV6-1 with TRBJ2-1, with 9 bases matching TRBD2. V shed 10 bases and J 5 bases; nucleotides not matched to a gene: 12. The CDR3 length is 15 residues. Per the germline V gene, CDR1 is MNHNS and CDR2 is SASEGT. In nucleotides, the CDR3 is TGTGCCATGAGGAGGGCGGGAGGGGCAAACAATGAGCAGTTCTTC. Protein: CAMRRAGGANNEQFF.

In DNA, the CDR3 is TGTGCCAGTAGTCCGCAGGGGGCTCTGTATGGCTACACCTTC. Amino acids: CASSPQGALYGYTF. The chain is built from TRBV19 and TRBJ1-2; 8 bases match TRBD1. With V trimmed by 5 bases and J by 5 bases, 7 bases remained unmatched. The CDR3 runs to 14 residues. Germline values: CDR1 LNHDA, CDR2 SQIVND (reference sequence).

For the CDR3, the DNA is TGTGCCAGCAGCACAATTCTACAGAGGGGGACTACCGGCTACGAGCAGTACTTC. Protein sequence: CASSTILQRGTTGYEQYF. V usage is TRBV7-9 and J usage is TRBJ2-7, with D perhaps matching TRBD2 (7 bases). Trimming stripped 5 bases from V and 3 bases from J, with 26 bases between. This CDR3 has 18 amino acids. The germline V gene has CDR1 SEHNR and CDR2 FQNEAQ (reference sequence).

The chain couples TRBV7-9 to TRBJ1-1; D ambiguous. Germline V gene lookup returns CDR1 SEHNR and CDR2 FQNEAQ (reference sequence). CDR3 length equals 17 residues. Trimming took 3 bases from V and 4 from J, leaving 21 bases between them. DNA for the CDR3: TGTGCCAGCAGCTTCCAATTCGACGGGGAGGGAACCACTGAAGCTTTCTTT. The encoded protein is CASSFQFDGEGTTEAFF.

The gene calls are TRBV19 and TRBJ2-7; D unresolved. Germline V CDR1 and CDR2: LNHDA, SQIVND (reference sequence). Trimming shortened V by 1 base and J by 1 base, and 8 bases separated the two germline ends. This CDR3 region has 14 residues. CDR3 region: CASSIGAPSYEQYF. The CDR3 DNA is TGTGCCAGTAGTATAGGCGCTCCTTCCTACGAGCAGTACTTC.